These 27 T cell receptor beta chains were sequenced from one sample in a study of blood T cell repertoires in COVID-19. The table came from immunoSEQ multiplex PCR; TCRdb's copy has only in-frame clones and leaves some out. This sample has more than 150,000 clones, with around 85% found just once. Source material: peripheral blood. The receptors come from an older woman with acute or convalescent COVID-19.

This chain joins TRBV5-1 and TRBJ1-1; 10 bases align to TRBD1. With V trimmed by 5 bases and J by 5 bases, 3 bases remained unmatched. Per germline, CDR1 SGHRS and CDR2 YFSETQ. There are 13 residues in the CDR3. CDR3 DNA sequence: TGCGCCAGCAGGTCGGGACAGGGGACTGAAGCTTTCTTT. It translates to CASRSGQGTEAFF.

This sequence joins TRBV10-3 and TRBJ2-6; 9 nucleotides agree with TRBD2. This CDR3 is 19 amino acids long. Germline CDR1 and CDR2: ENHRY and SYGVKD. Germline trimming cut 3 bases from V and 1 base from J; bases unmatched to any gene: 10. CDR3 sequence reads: CAISDLGSGRGSGANVLTF. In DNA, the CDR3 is TGTGCCATCAGTGATTTGGGTAGCGGGAGAGGTTCTGGGGCCAACGTCCTGACTTTC.

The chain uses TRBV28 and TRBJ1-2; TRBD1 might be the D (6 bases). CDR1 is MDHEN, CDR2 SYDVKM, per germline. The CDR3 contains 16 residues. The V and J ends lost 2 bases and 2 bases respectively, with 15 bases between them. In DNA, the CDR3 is TGTGCCAGCAGTTTAATTACGGGACACCTCAACTATGGCTACACCTTC. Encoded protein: CASSLITGHLNYGYTF.

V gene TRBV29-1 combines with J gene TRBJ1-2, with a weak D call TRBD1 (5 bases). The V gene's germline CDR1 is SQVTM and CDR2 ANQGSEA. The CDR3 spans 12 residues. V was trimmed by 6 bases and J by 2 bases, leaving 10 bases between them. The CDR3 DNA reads TGCAGCGTGGTGGGACTAAACTATGGCTACACCTTC. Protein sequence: CSVVGLNYGYTF.

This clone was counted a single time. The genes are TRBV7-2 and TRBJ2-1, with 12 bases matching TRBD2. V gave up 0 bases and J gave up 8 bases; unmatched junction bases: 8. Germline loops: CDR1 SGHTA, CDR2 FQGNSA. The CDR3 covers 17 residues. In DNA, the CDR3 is TGTGCCAGCAGCTTAGCCCCGACTAGCGGGAGAAACCATGAGCAGTTCTTC. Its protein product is CASSLAPTSGRNHEQFF.

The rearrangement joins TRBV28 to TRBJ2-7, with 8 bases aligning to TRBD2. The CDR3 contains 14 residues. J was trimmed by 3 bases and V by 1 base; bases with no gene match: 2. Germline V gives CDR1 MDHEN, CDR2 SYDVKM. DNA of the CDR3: TGTGCCAGCAGTTTATCGGGGGGGCGCTACGAGCAGTACTTC. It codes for CASSLSGGRYEQYF.

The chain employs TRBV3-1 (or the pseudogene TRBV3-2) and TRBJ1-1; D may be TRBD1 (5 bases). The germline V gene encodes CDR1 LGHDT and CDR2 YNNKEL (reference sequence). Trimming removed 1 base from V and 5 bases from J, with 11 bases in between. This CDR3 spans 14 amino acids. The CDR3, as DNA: TGTGCCAGCAGCCAAGTTCGGGGGGAAACTGAAGCTTTCTTT. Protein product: CASSQVRGETEAFF.

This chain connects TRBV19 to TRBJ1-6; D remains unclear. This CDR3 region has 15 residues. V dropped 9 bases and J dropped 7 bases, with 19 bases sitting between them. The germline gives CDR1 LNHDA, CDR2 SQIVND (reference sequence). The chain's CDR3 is CASRTGSSINSPLHF. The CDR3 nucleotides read TGTGCCAGCAGGACGGGAAGTTCGATAAATTCACCCCTCCACTTT. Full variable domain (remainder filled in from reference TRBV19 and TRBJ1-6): DGGITQSPKYLFRKEGQNVTLSCEQNLNHDAMYWYRQDPGQGLRLIYYSQIVNDFQKGDIAEGYSVSREKKESFPLTVTSAQKNPTAFYLCASRTGSSINSPLHFGNGTRLTVT.

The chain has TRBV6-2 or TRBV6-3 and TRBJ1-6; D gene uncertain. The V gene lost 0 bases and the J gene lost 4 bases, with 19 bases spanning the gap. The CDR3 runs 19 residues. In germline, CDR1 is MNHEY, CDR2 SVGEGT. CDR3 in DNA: TGTGCCAGCAGTTACTCGAGGTTTGCTGAGGATTTTTATAATTCACCCCTCCACTTT. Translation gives CASSYSRFAEDFYNSPLHF.

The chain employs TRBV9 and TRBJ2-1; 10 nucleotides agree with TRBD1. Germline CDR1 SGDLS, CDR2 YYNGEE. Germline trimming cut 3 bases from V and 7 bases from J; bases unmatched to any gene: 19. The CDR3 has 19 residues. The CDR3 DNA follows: TGTGCCAGCAGCGCGACCGGGACAGGGGAACTTTTGACCAAGAATGAGCAGTTCTTC. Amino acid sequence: CASSATGTGELLTKNEQFF.

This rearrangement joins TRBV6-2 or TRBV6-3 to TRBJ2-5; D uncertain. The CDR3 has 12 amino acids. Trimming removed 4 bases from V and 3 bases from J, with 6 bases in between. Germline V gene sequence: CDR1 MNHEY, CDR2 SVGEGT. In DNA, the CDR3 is TGTGCCAGCAGTTCGTCAGAAGAGACCCAGTACTTC. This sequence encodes CASSSSEETQYF.

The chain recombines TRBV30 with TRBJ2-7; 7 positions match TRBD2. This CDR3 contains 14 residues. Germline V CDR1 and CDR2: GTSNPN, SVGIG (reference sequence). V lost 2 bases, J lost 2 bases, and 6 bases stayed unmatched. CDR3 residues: CAWSRRGSAYEQYF. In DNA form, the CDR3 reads TGTGCCTGGAGTAGGCGGGGGTCTGCCTACGAGCAGTACTTC.

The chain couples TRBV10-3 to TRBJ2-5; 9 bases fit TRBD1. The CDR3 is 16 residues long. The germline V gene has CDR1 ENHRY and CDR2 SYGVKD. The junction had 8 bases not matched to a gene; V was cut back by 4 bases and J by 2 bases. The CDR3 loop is CAISGPGTGLQETQYF. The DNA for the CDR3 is TGTGCCATCAGTGGGCCCGGGACAGGGTTACAAGAGACCCAGTACTTC.

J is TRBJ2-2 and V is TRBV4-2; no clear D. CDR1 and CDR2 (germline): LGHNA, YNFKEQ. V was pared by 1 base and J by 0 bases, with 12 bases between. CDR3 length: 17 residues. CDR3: CASSQVGVGANTGELFF. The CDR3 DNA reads TGTGCCAGCAGCCAAGTAGGAGTCGGCGCGAACACCGGGGAGCTGTTTTTT.

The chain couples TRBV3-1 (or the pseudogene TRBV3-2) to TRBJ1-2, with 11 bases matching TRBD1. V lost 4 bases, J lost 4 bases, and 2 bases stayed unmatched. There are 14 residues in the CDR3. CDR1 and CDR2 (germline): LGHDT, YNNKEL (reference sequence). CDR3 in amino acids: CASSRTGGAYGYTF. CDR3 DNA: TGTGCCAGCAGCCGGACAGGGGGCGCCTATGGCTACACCTTC.

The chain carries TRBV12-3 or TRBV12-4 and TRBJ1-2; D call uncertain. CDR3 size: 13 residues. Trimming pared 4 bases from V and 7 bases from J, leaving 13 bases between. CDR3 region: CASSSTGLGGYTF. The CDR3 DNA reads TGTGCCAGCAGTTCTACGGGGTTGGGTGGCTACACCTTC.

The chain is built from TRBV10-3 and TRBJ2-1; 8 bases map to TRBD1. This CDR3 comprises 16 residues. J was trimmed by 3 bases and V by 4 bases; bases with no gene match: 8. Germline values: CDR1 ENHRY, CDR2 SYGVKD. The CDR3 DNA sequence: TGTGCCATCAGTGCAGGACCAGGGGGCGGCTACAATGAGCAGTTCTTC. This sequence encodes CAISAGPGGGYNEQFF.

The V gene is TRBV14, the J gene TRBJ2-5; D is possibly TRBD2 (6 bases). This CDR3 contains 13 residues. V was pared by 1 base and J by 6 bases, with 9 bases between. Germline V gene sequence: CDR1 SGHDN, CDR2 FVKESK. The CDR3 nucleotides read TGTGCCAGCAGCCAAGTTCTAGCGAAGACCCAGTACTTC. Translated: CASSQVLAKTQYF.

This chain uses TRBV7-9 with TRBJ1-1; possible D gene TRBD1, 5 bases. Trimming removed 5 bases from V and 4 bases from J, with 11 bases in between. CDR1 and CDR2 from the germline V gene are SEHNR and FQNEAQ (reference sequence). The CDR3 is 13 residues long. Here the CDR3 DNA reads TGTGCCAGCAGCGAGACCGGGGGCACTGAAGCTTTCTTT. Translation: CASSETGGTEAFF.

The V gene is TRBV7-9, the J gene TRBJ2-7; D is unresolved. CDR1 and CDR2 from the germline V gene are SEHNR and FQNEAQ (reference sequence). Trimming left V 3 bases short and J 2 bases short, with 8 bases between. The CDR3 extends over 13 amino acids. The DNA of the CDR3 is TGTGCCAGCAGCTTCAGGAATACCTACGAGCAGTACTTC. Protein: CASSFRNTYEQYF.

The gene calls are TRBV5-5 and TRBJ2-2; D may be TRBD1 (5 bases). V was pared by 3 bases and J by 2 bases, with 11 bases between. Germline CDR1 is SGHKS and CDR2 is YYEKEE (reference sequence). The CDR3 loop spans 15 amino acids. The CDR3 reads CASSYFDRNTGELFF. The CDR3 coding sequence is TGTGCCAGCAGCTATTTCGACAGAAACACCGGGGAGCTGTTTTTT.

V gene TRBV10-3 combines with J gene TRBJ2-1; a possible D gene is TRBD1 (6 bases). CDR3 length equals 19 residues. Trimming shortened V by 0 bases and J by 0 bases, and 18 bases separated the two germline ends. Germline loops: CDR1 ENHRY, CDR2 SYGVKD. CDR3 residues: CAISESGAGRGRSYNEQFF. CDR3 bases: TGTGCCATCAGTGAGTCGGGGGCGGGCCGGGGACGCTCCTACAATGAGCAGTTCTTC.

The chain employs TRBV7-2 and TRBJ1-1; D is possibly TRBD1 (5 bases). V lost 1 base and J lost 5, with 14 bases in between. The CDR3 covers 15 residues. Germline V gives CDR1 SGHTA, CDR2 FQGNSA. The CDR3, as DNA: TGTGCCAGCAGCTTAGGTCAGCCAGGGTCGACTGAAGCTTTCTTT. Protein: CASSLGQPGSTEAFF. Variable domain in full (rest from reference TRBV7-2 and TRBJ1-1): GAGVSQSPSNKVTEKGKDVELRCDPISGHTALYWYRQSLGQGLEFLIYFQGNSAPDKSGLPSDRFSAERTGGSVSTLTIQRTQQEDSAVYLCASSLGQPGSTEAFFGQGTRLTVV.

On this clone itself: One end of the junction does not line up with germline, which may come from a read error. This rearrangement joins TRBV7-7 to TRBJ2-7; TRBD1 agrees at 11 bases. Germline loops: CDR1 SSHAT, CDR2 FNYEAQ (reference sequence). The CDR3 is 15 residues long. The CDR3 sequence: CASSPGQGALYEQYF. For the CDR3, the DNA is TGTGCTAGCAGCCCCGGACAGGGGGCGTTATACGAGCAGTACTTC.

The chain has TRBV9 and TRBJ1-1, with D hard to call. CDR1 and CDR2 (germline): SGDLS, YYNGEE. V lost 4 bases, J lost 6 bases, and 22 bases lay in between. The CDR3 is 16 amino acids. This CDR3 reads CASSPRGTNSAAEAFF. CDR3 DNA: TGTGCCAGCAGCCCCCGGGGTACAAATTCGGCGGCTGAAGCTTTCTTT.

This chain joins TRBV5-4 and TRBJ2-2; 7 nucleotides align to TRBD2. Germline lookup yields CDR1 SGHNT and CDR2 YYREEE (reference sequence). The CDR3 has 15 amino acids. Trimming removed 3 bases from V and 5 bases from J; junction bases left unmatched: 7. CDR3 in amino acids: CASSSERGSTGELFF. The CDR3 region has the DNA TGTGCCAGCAGCTCAGAGCGGGGAAGTACCGGGGAGCTGTTTTTT.

Here the CDR3 DNA reads TGTGCCAGCAGTCCAGGGGTTTTCTACGAGCAGTACTTC. Its translation: CASSPGVFYEQYF. The chain couples TRBV6-5 to TRBJ2-7; TRBD1 might be the D (6 bases). This CDR3 region has 13 residues. The germline V and J ends were trimmed by 5 bases and 3 bases, with 11 bases remaining between them. Looked up from germline, CDR1 is MNHEY and CDR2 is SVGAGI.